This TCR beta chain was recorded in a study of blood T cell repertoires in COVID-19. CDR3 length: 12 residues. Germline CDR1 and CDR2: MNHEY and SMNVEV (reference sequence). The V and J ends lost 3 bases and 7 bases respectively, with 4 bases between them. This clone has just one count. Method: immunoSEQ multiplex PCR; TCRdb's copy keeps in-frame clones and lacks some. The repertoire includes some 330,000 clones, 70% to 90% of them detected once, and under 5% sits in the top ten. V and J are TRBV27 and TRBJ1-6; D not certain. The sequencing input was peripheral blood. The clonotype was recovered from a woman aged 45-65 years with active or convalescent COVID-19. The CDR3 DNA reads TGTGCCAGCAGTTTCGAGAATTCACCCCTCCACTTT. Translated: CASSFENSPLHF.